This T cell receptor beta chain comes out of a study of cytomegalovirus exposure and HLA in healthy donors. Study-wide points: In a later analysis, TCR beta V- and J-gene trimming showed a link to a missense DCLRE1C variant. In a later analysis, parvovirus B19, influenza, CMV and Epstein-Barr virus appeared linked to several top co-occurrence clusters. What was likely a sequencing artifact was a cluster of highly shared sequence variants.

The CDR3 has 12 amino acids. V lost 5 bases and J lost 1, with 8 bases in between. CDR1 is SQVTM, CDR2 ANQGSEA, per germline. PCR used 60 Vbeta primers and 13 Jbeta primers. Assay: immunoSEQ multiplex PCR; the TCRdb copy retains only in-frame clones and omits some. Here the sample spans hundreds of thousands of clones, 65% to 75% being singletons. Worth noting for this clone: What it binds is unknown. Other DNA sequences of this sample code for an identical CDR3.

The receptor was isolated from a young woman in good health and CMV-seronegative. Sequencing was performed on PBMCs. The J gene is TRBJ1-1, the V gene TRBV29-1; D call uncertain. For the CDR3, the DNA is TGCAGCGTTCTAGAGGGGAACACTGAAGCTTTCTTT. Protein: CSVLEGNTEAFF.